Listed below are T cell receptor beta chains from one sample, sequenced in a study of Graves' ophthalmopathy and Graves' hyperthyroidism. TCRdb used MiXCR to reprocess the multiplex PCR reads, holding one entry per CDR3 protein. This sample carries about 1.2 million distinct CDR3 sequences, less than 45% of them seen once, and the ten largest clones take over 8.5%. The source material was peripheral blood or thyroid tissue (not recorded which). These receptors were obtained from an adult man with Graves' hyperthyroidism. Each CDR3 is given with its conserved first and last residue. The D gene is left open where the match is weak. Clone size is given for some rows only: seen once, a few or many times, or a class if the clone is expanded.

v_call	d_call	clone_size	j_call	cdr3_aa	cdr3_nt
TRBV7-6	TRBD1	many	TRBJ1-5	CASSSSPGTGSDQPQHF	TGTGCCAGCAGCTCCAGTCCCGGGACAGGGTCGGATCAGCCCCAGCATTTT
TRBV10-3	TRBD1	NA	TRBJ1-3	CARAWTGLSGNTIYF	TGTGCAAGAGCGTGGACAGGGCTCTCTGGAAACACCATATATTTT
TRBV4-1	NA	NA	TRBJ1-1	CASSQRALTDNTEAFF	TGCGCCAGCAGCCAAAGGGCCTTGACAGACAACACTGAAGCTTTCTTT
TRBV12-3/TRBV12-4	TRBD1	NA	TRBJ1-4	CASTSGTATNEKLFF	TGTGCCAGCACCTCGGGGACAGCAACTAATGAAAAACTGTTTTTT
TRBV15	TRBD1	many	TRBJ1-2	CATSHRGFSGYTF	TGTGCCACCTCCCACAGGGGATTTTCTGGCTACACCTTC
TRBV20-1	NA	NA	TRBJ2-2	CSARARGQFF	TGCAGTGCTAGAGCCCGGGGACAGTTTTTT
TRBV5-1	NA	NA	TRBJ1-3	CASSTTGLRNTIYF	TGCGCCAGCAGCACGACGGGACTCAGGAACACCATATATTTT
TRBV29-1	TRBD1	many	TRBJ1-1	CSVAGTGILTEAFF	TGCAGCGTGGCCGGGACAGGAATTCTGACTGAAGCTTTCTTT
TRBV2	NA	many	TRBJ1-5	CATQGYSNQPQHF	TGTGCCACCCAGGGGTATAGCAATCAGCCCCAGCATTTT
TRBV9	TRBD2	many	TRBJ2-5	CASSVGAGLKETQYF	TGTGCCAGCAGCGTAGGAGCGGGGCTAAAAGAGACCCAGTACTTC
TRBV7-9	NA	few	TRBJ2-7	CASSPPFTGNYEQYF	TGTGCCAGCAGCCCCCCTTTTACAGGTAACTACGAGCAGTACTTC
TRBV19	TRBD1	many	TRBJ1-1	CASTRDRVMNTEAFF	TGTGCCAGTACCCGGGACAGGGTGATGAACACTGAAGCTTTCTTT
TRBV7-6	NA	many	TRBJ2-5	CASSLALGSETQYF	TGTGCCAGCAGCTTAGCGCTCGGTTCGGAGACCCAGTACTTC
TRBV7-2	TRBD2	NA	TRBJ2-5	CASSPRTSFLETQYF	TGTGCCAGCAGCCCTAGGACTAGCTTTCTCGAGACCCAGTACTTC
TRBV12-3/TRBV12-4	TRBD1	few	TRBJ1-5	CASSLGRTGHQPQHF	TGTGCCAGCAGTTTAGGTCGGACAGGTCATCAGCCCCAGCATTTT
TRBV12-3/TRBV12-4	NA	few	TRBJ2-7	CASSVVGGQLGQYF	TGTGCCAGCTCTGTCGTCGGGGGACAGCTTGGGCAGTACTTC
TRBV7-6	NA	many	TRBJ1-2	CASSLSHKGGGYTF	TGTGCCAGCAGCTTATCACACAAGGGAGGGGGCTACACCTTC